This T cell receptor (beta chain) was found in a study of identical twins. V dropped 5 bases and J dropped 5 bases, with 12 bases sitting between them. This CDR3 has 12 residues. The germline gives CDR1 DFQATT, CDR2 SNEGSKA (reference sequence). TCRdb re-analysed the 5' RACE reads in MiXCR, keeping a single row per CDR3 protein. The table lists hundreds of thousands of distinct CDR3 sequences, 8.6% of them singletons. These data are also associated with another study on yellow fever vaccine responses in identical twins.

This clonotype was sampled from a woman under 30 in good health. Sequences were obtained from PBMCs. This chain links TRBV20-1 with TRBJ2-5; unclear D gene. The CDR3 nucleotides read TGCAGTGCTTCCTCCTCGGCGGAGACCCAGTACTTC. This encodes CSASSSAETQYF.